Below, 31 T cell receptor beta chains from the same sample are listed, as sequenced in a study of T cells in Graves' hyperthyroidism and ophthalmopathy. Researchers amplified the TCR beta CDR3 regions from RNA transcripts. The TCR CDR3 first-round RT-PCR relied on the HTBI primer set. TCRdb redid the calling of the multiplex PCR reads with MiXCR, one entry per CDR3 protein. The sample includes about 300,000 distinct CDR3 sequences, 25% to 30% of them seen just once. The sample was blood. The receptor set was obtained from a man aged 40-49 years with Graves' hyperthyroidism that later progressed to Graves' ophthalmopathy.

This clonotype was observed many times. The chain couples TRBV11-1 to TRBJ2-7; D is tentatively TRBD1 or TRBD2 (5 bases each). Trimming pared 6 bases from V and 6 bases from J, leaving 24 bases between. Germline V gene data show CDR1 as SGHAT and CDR2 as FQDESV (reference sequence). The CDR3 has 16 residues. CDR3 sequence: CASRNEGSGSRLEQYF. The DNA for the CDR3 is TGTGCCAGCAGAAACGAGGGGTCAGGGAGTCGGCTCGAGCAGTACTTC.

This sequence joins TRBV6-4 and TRBJ2-7; D call uncertain. Germline CDR1 and CDR2: MRHNA and SNTAGT. V was cut by 7 bases and J by 4 bases, with 14 bases left in between. This CDR3 comprises 13 residues. The CDR3 region is CASTPLIGYEQYF. The CDR3 nucleotides read TGTGCCAGCACCCCTTTGATCGGTTACGAGCAGTACTTC.

This clonotype was observed at least ten times. The CDR3 protein is CASARDSSNYGYTF. CDR3 nucleotide sequence: TGTGCCAGCGCTAGGGACAGTTCCAACTATGGCTACACCTTC. V and J are TRBV9 and TRBJ1-2; the match to TRBD1 covers 7 bases. The CDR3 has 14 amino acids. CDR1 is SGDLS and CDR2 is YYNGEE in the germline V gene. The J segment lost 2 bases and the V segment lost 7 bases, leaving 8 bases of the junction unmatched. Full variable domain (missing parts from reference TRBV9 and TRBJ1-2): DSGVTQTPKHLITATGQRVTLRCSPRSGDLSVYWYQQSLDQGLQFLIQYYNGEERAKGNILERFSAQQFPDLHSELNLSSLELGDSALYFCASARDSSNYGYTFGSGTRLTVV.

This chain links TRBV4-1 with TRBJ1-5, with TRBD1 identical over 7 bases. The ends lost 8 bases at V and 0 bases at J; junction bases unmatched: 4. Germline V gene sequence: CDR1 MGHRA, CDR2 YSYEKL. The CDR3 loop spans 14 amino acids. The CDR3 DNA reads TGCGCCAGCGGACAGGCAGATAGCAATCAGCCCCAGCATTTT. The encoded protein is CASGQADSNQPQHF.

At least ten counts were recorded for this clonotype. The V gene is TRBV29-1, the J gene TRBJ1-1; D gene uncertain. CDR3 length: 13 residues. The ends were cut back, 1 base at V and 7 bases at J, with 13 bases in the middle. The germline CDR1 and CDR2 sequences are SQVTM and ANQGSEA. CDR3 loop: CSVEGRTNFEAFF. The CDR3 DNA reads as TGCAGCGTTGAAGGACGGACCAATTTTGAAGCTTTCTTT. The entire variable domain, with the rest obtained from reference TRBV29-1 and TRBJ1-1, is as follows: SAVISQKPSRDICQRGTSLTIQCQVDSQVTMMFWYRQQPGQSLTLIATANQGSEATYESGFVIDKFPISRPNLTFSTLTVSNMSPEDSSIYLCSVEGRTNFEAFFGQGTRLTVV.

The chain has TRBV7-6 and TRBJ2-5, with D perhaps being TRBD1 or TRBD2 (6 bases each). The germline CDR1 and CDR2 sequences are SGHVS and FNYEAQ. The length of the CDR3 is 15 residues. V was cut by 2 bases and J by 4 bases, with 14 bases left in between. This CDR3 is CASSLRSGAGETQYF. DNA for the CDR3: TGTGCCAGCAGCTTAAGATCGGGGGCGGGAGAGACCCAGTACTTC. Filled out from reference TRBV7-6 and TRBJ2-5, the complete variable domain reads GAGVSQSPRYKVTKRGQDVALRCDPISGHVSLYWYRQALGQGPEFLTYFNYEAQQDKSGLPNDRFSAERPEGSISTLTIQRTEQRDSAMYRCASSLRSGAGETQYFGPGTRLLVL.

The chain carries TRBV3-1 and TRBJ1-1; TRBD1 aligns across 7 bases. Germline V CDR1 and CDR2: LGHDT, YNNKEL (reference sequence). J gave up 2 bases and V 4 bases, and 13 bases lay outside the gene matches. This CDR3 is built from 17 residues. The CDR3 loop is CASSPTPGTANNTEAFF. The CDR3, as DNA: TGTGCCAGCAGCCCGACCCCCGGGACAGCTAATAACACTGAAGCTTTCTTT.

This clonotype was detected many times. The chain has TRBV11-2 and TRBJ2-7; D is unresolved. CDR1 and CDR2 from the germline V gene are SGHAT and FQNNGV. Trimming removed 3 bases from V and 1 base from J, with 7 bases in between. This CDR3 is built from 13 residues. DNA of the CDR3: TGTGCCAGCAGCTTTACGGAATCCTACGAGCAGTACTTC. The encoded protein is CASSFTESYEQYF.

The sample holds one count of this clonotype. Since a much larger clone is just one base distant, this may be a read error. The genes are TRBV20-1 and TRBJ1-6; possible D gene TRBD1, 5 bases. Germline CDR1 and CDR2: DFQATT and SNEGSKA (reference sequence). This CDR3 has 12 residues. V dropped 5 bases and J dropped 9 bases, with 11 bases sitting between them. CDR3 sequence (DNA): TGCAGTGCTGAGTACAGGAGTTCACCCCTCCACTTT. This gives the protein CSAEYRSSPLHF.

The CDR3 DNA is TGCAGCGTTGGGGGGGATCAATTCAACTATGGCTACACCTTC. Protein sequence: CSVGGDQFNYGYTF. This chain uses TRBV29-1 with TRBJ1-2; D is possibly TRBD1 (5 bases). Germline-derived CDR1 and CDR2 are SQVTM and ANQGSEA. The germline V and J ends were trimmed by 4 bases and 2 bases, with 14 bases remaining between them. The CDR3 covers 14 residues.

This clonotype showed up many times. The chain recombines TRBV2 with TRBJ2-2; 10 nucleotides agree with TRBD2. V shed 7 bases, J shed 6 bases, and the junction held 8 bases outside the gene matches. The CDR3 runs to 15 residues. Germline V lookup: CDR1 SNHLY, CDR2 FYNNEI. In DNA, the CDR3 is TGTGCCAGCACCTCTAGCGGGAGAGGAGCCGGGGAGCTGTTTTTT. The encoded protein is CASTSSGRGAGELFF.

Many counts were recorded for this clonotype. The CDR3 sequence: CASSLEPGTDTQYF. The DNA of the CDR3 is TGTGCCAGCAGCTTAGAACCAGGCACAGATACGCAGTATTTT. The gene calls are TRBV13 and TRBJ2-3, with D uncertain. CDR1 is PRHDT, CDR2 FYEKMQ, per germline (reference sequence). The CDR3 length is 14 residues. Trimming cost V 1 base and J 1 base, with 6 bases left between them.

The sample holds many counts of this clonotype. The chain uses TRBV12-3 or TRBV12-4 and TRBJ1-1, with TRBD1 matching over 7 bases. The CDR3 has 15 amino acids. Trimming cost V 5 bases and J 2 bases; bases outside gene matches: 8. CDR3 nucleotide sequence: TGTGCCAGCAGTCCGAAGGACAGGCCCAACACTGAAGCTTTCTTT. Amino acid sequence: CASSPKDRPNTEAFF.

This clonotype was seen many times. The genes are TRBV12-3 or TRBV12-4 and TRBJ1-2, with TRBD1 identical over 8 bases. The CDR3 is 13 residues long. V lost 1 base to trimming and J lost 7 bases; unmatched junction nucleotides: 2. CDR3 nucleotides: TGTGCCAGCAGTTTAGGGACAGGGCTTGGCTACACCTTC. It codes for CASSLGTGLGYTF.

This clonotype was counted ten times or more. The chain joins TRBV11-2 to TRBJ2-7, with D maybe TRBD1 (5 bases). The germline gives CDR1 SGHAT, CDR2 FQNNGV. Trimming took 1 base from V and 3 from J, leaving 13 bases between them. The CDR3 totals 15 residues. The DNA for the CDR3 is TGTGCCAGCAGCTTAGGGGCAGGGATGTACTACGAGCAGTACTTC. Amino acid sequence: CASSLGAGMYYEQYF. Full variable domain (remainder filled in from reference TRBV11-2 and TRBJ2-7): EAGVAQSPRYKIIEKRQSVAFWCNPISGHATLYWYQQILGQGPKLLIQFQNNGVVDDSQLPKDRFSAERLKGVDSTLKIQPAKLEDSAVYLCASSLGAGMYYEQYFGPGTRLTVT.

This clonotype was counted at least ten times. V is TRBV6-1 and J is TRBJ2-7; D gene uncertain. The CDR3 totals 14 residues. From germline, CDR1 is MNHNS and CDR2 SASEGT. V lost 6 bases and J lost 3, with 15 bases in between. The CDR3 bases are TGTGCCAGCAGCCCCATACCTAGTAGCTACGAGCAGTACTTC. Amino acid sequence: CASSPIPSSYEQYF.

In this sample, this clonotype turned up many times. The rearrangement uses TRBV3-1 and TRBJ2-2, with no clear D. CDR3 length: 13 residues. The germline V gene has CDR1 LGHDT and CDR2 YNNKEL (reference sequence). V lost 1 base and J lost 6, with 6 bases in between. CDR3 DNA: TGTGCCAGCAGCCAAGCTTATGCCGGGGAGCTGTTTTTT. Its protein product is CASSQAYAGELFF.

The J gene is TRBJ2-7, the V gene TRBV2; perhaps TRBD2 as D (5 bases). This CDR3 region has 14 residues. Germline V gene lookup returns CDR1 SNHLY and CDR2 FYNNEI. Between the trimmed V and J ends, which lost 6 bases and 0 bases, there was a span of 12 bases. CDR3 coding DNA: TGTGCCAGCAGGTTAGCGTATCTCTCCTACGAGCAGTACTTC. This gives the protein CASRLAYLSYEQYF.

This clonotype occurred many times. This chain connects TRBV12-3 or TRBV12-4 to TRBJ2-7; 7 bases match TRBD1. The CDR3 extends over 13 amino acids. V shed 8 bases and J 4 bases; nucleotides not matched to a gene: 8. In nucleotides, the CDR3 is TGTGCCAGCCGGTCGACAGGGAAGTACGAGCAGTACTTC. Amino acids: CASRSTGKYEQYF.

The chain employs TRBV6-2 or TRBV6-3 and TRBJ2-5; 7 positions match TRBD2. There are 16 residues in the CDR3. In germline, CDR1 is MNHEY, CDR2 SVGEGT. Trimming at V came to 6 bases and at J to 1 base, leaving 11 bases not matched to a gene. The CDR3: CASSILAELLQETQYF. The CDR3 DNA is TGTGCCAGCAGCATCCTAGCGGAGCTCCTCCAAGAGACCCAGTACTTC.

There are many counts of this clonotype. This sequence joins TRBV20-1 and TRBJ1-2; no clear D. This CDR3 spans 12 amino acids. V lost 5 bases and J lost 3, with 10 bases in between. From germline, CDR1 is DFQATT and CDR2 SNEGSKA (reference sequence). The CDR3 is CSAARGYYGYTF. In nucleotides, the CDR3 is TGCAGTGCTGCCCGGGGATACTATGGCTACACCTTC.

This clonotype was recorded at least ten times. V usage is TRBV2 and J usage is TRBJ2-5; D call uncertain. This CDR3 contains 12 residues. The germline V gene has CDR1 SNHLY and CDR2 FYNNEI. The V end was cut by 8 bases, the J end by 0 bases, with 7 bases between. Here the CDR3 DNA reads TGTGCCAGCCGGACCAACCAAGAGACCCAGTACTTC. The encoded protein is CASRTNQETQYF.

In this sample, this clonotype turned up many times. The genes are TRBV18 and TRBJ2-7; D is unclear. V gave up 3 bases and J gave up 7 bases, with 10 bases separating them. The CDR3 is 12 amino acids. Germline values: CDR1 KGHSH, CDR2 LQKENI. The CDR3 coding sequence is TGTGCCAGCTCACCCCGGGCCTTTGAGCAGTACTTC. It codes for CASSPRAFEQYF.

V is TRBV7-2 and J is TRBJ1-5; D not resolved. Deletions cut 2 bases from V and 6 bases from J, with 11 bases between. CDR1 SGHTA and CDR2 FQGNSA come from the germline V gene. CDR3 length: 14 residues. DNA of the CDR3: TGTGCCAGCAGCTTATATAGTATAGGTCAGCCCCAGCATTTT. It encodes CASSLYSIGQPQHF.

There are many counts of this clonotype. The chain couples TRBV5-1 to TRBJ2-7; 7 bases agree with TRBD2. The V segment lost 1 base and the J segment 1 base; nucleotides outside the gene matches: 8. CDR1 and CDR2 (germline): SGHRS, YFSETQ. This CDR3 contains 16 residues. The CDR3 DNA reads TGCGCCAGCAGCTTGTATGGTAAGCGGGATTCCTACGAGCAGTACTTC. Translation gives CASSLYGKRDSYEQYF.

This clonotype was detected many times. The chain combines TRBV11-1 with TRBJ1-1; TRBD1 might be the D (6 bases). Germline V lookup: CDR1 SGHAT, CDR2 FQDESV (reference sequence). The length of the CDR3 is 16 residues. The V and J ends lost 2 bases and 1 base respectively, with 14 bases between them. CDR3 DNA sequence: TGTGCCAGCAGCTTATGGGGGGGCAGGAGGAACACTGAAGCTTTCTTT. Translated, it gives CASSLWGGRRNTEAFF.

The CDR3 coding sequence is TGTGCCAGTGGGACCCAAACGGGGGCCTACGAGCAGTACTTC. Encoded protein: CASGTQTGAYEQYF. V and J are TRBV6-1 and TRBJ2-7; possibly TRBD2 for D (6 bases). The CDR3 covers 14 residues. V dropped 9 bases and J dropped 2 bases, with 17 bases sitting between them. Per the germline V gene, CDR1 is MNHNS and CDR2 is SASEGT.

This clonotype was picked up many times. CDR3 nucleotides: TGTGCCAGCAGTTTAGGGCGGGATGGCTACACCTTC. It encodes CASSLGRDGYTF. The rearrangement joins TRBV12-3 or TRBV12-4 to TRBJ1-2; D call uncertain. The CDR3 sequence is 12 residues long. The germline V and J ends were trimmed by 1 base and 6 bases, with 6 bases remaining between them.

The V and J genes are TRBV6-1 and TRBJ2-7; either TRBD1 or TRBD2 may fit D (5 bases each). In germline, CDR1 is MNHNS, CDR2 SASEGT. The CDR3 sequence is 14 residues long. V was trimmed by 6 bases and J by 2 bases, leaving 14 bases between them. The chain's CDR3 is CASSPWDGTYEQYF. The CDR3 DNA reads TGTGCCAGCAGCCCCTGGGACGGTACCTACGAGCAGTACTTC.

This clonotype showed up many times. V gene TRBV7-3 combines with J gene TRBJ1-2; D is unclear. Germline V lookup: CDR1 SGHTA, CDR2 FQGTGA. Trimming took off 0 bases at V and 6 bases at J, with 14 bases between the two ends. The length of the CDR3 is 15 residues. CDR3 protein: CASSLTFGTEHGYTF. The CDR3, as DNA: TGTGCCAGCAGCTTAACGTTTGGTACAGAACATGGCTACACCTTC.

This clonotype was recorded at least ten times. DNA of the CDR3: TGTGCCAGCAGTCCCAACTACGACAGAATCATTAATCAGCCCCAGCATTTT. This codes for CASSPNYDRIINQPQHF. V gene TRBV12-3 or TRBV12-4 combines with J gene TRBJ1-5; D is possibly TRBD1 (5 bases). The CDR3 is 17 amino acids. V was pared by 5 bases and J by 4 bases, with 21 bases between.